The present T cell receptor beta chain was sequenced within a study of blood T cell repertoires in COVID-19. Whole-study context: Spain, Italy and the United States supplied samples that represented acute and convalescent COVID-19.

Profiled with immunoSEQ multiplex PCR; TCRdb holds only in-frame clones, not every one. Among 200,000 to 300,000 clones listed, around 80% were seen once. V was cut by 3 bases and J by 5 bases, with 16 bases left in between. Germline V lookup: CDR1 SGHVS, CDR2 FQNEAQ. The CDR3 extends over 16 amino acids. Sequencing input: peripheral blood. The rearrangement joins TRBV7-8 to TRBJ2-2, with a weak D call TRBD1 (5 bases). This sequence was found in a man in his forties or fifties who had recovered from COVID-19. CDR3: CASSFNQGLLTGELFF. In nucleotides, the CDR3 is TGTGCCAGCAGCTTTAATCAGGGATTGTTGACCGGGGAGCTGTTTTTT.